The 10 T cell receptor beta chains in this list originate from one sample, sequenced in a study of blood T cells in healthy people across ages. It was with a sample-barcoded 5' primer and a J-beta primer mix that a second PCR of roughly 6 to 12 cycles was run. Each CDR3 protein is one row after TCRdb ran MiXCR on the 5' RACE reads. The data contain 1.8 million or so distinct CDR3 sequences, about 39% of them singletons. Sequenced: blood. All receptors come from a human donor in good health.

The genes are TRBV29-1 and TRBJ2-1; D possibly corresponds to TRBD2 (7 bases). V lost 3 bases to trimming and J lost 7 bases, with 13 bases between them. CDR1 is SQVTM, CDR2 ANQGSEA, per germline. The CDR3 is made up of 13 amino acids. The CDR3 DNA follows: TGCAGCGTTGACGGGGGGCGCGGAAATGAGCAGTTCTTC. It is translated as CSVDGGRGNEQFF.

The CDR3 region is CASSRAGGLSGLYEQYF. The CDR3 coding sequence is TGTGCCAGCAGCCGGGCAGGGGGCTTATCCGGACTCTACGAGCAGTACTTC. This chain connects TRBV28 to TRBJ2-7, with TRBD1 identical over 8 bases. The CDR3 spans 17 residues. The J segment lost 3 bases and the V segment lost 6 bases, leaving 16 bases of the junction unmatched. CDR1 MDHEN and CDR2 SYDVKM come from the germline V gene.

This chain links TRBV7-8 with TRBJ2-4; D may match TRBD1 or TRBD2 (7 bases each). The V and J ends lost 2 bases and 8 bases respectively, with 28 bases between them. From germline, CDR1 is SGHVS and CDR2 FQNEAQ. The CDR3 totals 19 residues. The CDR3 reads CASSLQGGDDYPIWDIQYF. Written as DNA, the CDR3 is TGTGCCAGCAGCTTACAGGGGGGGGATGACTACCCTATCTGGGACATTCAGTACTTC.

The CDR3 here is CSVYGRDTDTQYF. As DNA, the CDR3 is TGCAGCGTTTATGGGAGAGACACAGATACGCAGTATTTT. The rearrangement links TRBV29-1 to TRBJ2-3, with TRBD2 as a possible D gene (5 bases). Trimming took off 5 bases at V and 2 bases at J, with 11 bases between the two ends. Germline V lookup: CDR1 SQVTM, CDR2 ANQGSEA. This CDR3 contains 13 residues.

Ten or more counts support this clonotype. The chain uses TRBV6-1 and TRBJ2-2; a weak D match, TRBD2 (6 bases). The CDR3 sequence is 14 residues long. CDR1 and CDR2 (germline): MNHNS, SASEGT. Trimming took off 3 bases at V and 4 bases at J, with 9 bases between the two ends. The CDR3 sequence is CASSDGTSTGELFF. The CDR3 nucleotides are TGTGCCAGCAGTGACGGGACTTCCACCGGGGAGCTGTTTTTT.

The rearrangement uses TRBV5-1 and TRBJ1-4; TRBD1 might be the D (5 bases). V was clipped by 0 bases and J by 0 bases, with 9 bases between them. CDR3 size: 16 residues. CDR1 is SGHRS and CDR2 is YFSETQ in the germline V gene. CDR3 amino acids: CASSLAGFATNEKLFF. DNA of the CDR3: TGCGCCAGCAGCTTGGCAGGGTTCGCAACTAATGAAAAACTGTTTTTT.

This chain connects TRBV9 to TRBJ1-1; 7 bases are shared with TRBD1. V lost 3 bases and J lost 4; bases outside the gene matches: 9. CDR1 is SGDLS, CDR2 YYNGEE, per germline. The CDR3 has 15 amino acids. As DNA, the CDR3 is TGTGCCAGCAGCGCCTCCGGACAGGCTACCACTGAAGCTTTCTTT. Encoded protein: CASSASGQATTEAFF.

The chain combines TRBV20-1 with TRBJ2-1, with a tentative D call TRBD1 (7 bases). Germline V CDR1 and CDR2: DFQATT, SNEGSKA (reference sequence). The germline V and J ends were trimmed by 6 bases and 0 bases, with 15 bases remaining between them. This CDR3 is built from 15 residues. Written as DNA, the CDR3 is TGCAGTGCGGGGGAGGACAGGAGCTCCTACAATGAGCAGTTCTTC. This translates into CSAGEDRSSYNEQFF.

In this sample, this clonotype turned up a few times. The chain combines TRBV29-1 with TRBJ2-5; 10 bases agree with TRBD1. The CDR3 is 13 residues long. J was trimmed by 5 bases and V by 4 bases; bases with no gene match: 4. Germline-derived CDR1 and CDR2 are SQVTM and ANQGSEA. DNA of the CDR3: TGCAGCGTTGTTCCGGGACAGGGGGAGACCCAGTACTTC. It specifies CSVVPGQGETQYF.

CDR3 sequence (DNA): TGTGCCAGCATGATGACAGGGGGGTTGGAGACCCAGTACTTC. Translation gives CASMMTGGLETQYF. The rearrangement links TRBV6-5 to TRBJ2-5; 9 nucleotides align to TRBD1. The CDR3 is 14 amino acids. V lost 7 bases to trimming and J lost 5 bases; unmatched junction nucleotides: 8. From germline, CDR1 is MNHEY and CDR2 SVGAGI.